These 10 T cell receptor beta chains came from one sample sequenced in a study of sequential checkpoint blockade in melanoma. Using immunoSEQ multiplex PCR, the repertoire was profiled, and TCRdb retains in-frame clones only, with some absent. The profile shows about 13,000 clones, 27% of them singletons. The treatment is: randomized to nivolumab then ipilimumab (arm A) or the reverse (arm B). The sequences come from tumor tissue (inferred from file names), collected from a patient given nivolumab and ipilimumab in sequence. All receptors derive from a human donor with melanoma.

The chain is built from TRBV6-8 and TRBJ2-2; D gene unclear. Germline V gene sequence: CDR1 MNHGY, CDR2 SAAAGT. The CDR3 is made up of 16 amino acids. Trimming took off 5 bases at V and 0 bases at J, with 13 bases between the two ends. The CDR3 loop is CASSDDVSTNTGELFF. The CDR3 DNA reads TGTGCCAGCAGTGATGATGTCTCTACGAACACCGGGGAGCTGTTTTTT.

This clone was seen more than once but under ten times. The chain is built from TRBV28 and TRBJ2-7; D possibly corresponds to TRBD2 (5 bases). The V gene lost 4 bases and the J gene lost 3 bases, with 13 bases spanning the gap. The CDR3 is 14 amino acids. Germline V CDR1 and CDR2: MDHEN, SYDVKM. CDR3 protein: CASSSDGLFYEQYF. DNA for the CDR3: TGTGCCAGCAGTTCCGACGGACTCTTCTACGAGCAGTACTTC.

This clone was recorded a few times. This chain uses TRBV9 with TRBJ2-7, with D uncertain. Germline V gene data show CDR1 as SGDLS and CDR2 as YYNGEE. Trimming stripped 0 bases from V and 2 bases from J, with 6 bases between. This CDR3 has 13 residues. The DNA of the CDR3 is TGTGCCAGCAGCGTAGACGGAACCTACGAGCAGTACTTC. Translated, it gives CASSVDGTYEQYF.

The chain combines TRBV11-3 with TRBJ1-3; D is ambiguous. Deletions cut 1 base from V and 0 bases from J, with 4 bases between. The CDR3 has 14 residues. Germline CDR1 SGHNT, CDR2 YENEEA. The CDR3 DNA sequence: TGTGCCAGCAGCTTAGGACACTCTGGAAACACCATATATTTT. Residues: CASSLGHSGNTIYF.

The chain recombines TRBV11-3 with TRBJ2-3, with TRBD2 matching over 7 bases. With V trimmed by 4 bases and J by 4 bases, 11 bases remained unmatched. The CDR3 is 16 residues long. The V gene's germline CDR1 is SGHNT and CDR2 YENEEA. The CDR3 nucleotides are TGTGCCAGCAGCTCGTCCTTTGCGGGAGTCCCAGATACGCAGTATTTT. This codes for CASSSSFAGVPDTQYF. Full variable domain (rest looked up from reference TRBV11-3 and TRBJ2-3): EAGVVQSPRYKIIEKKQPVAFWCNPISGHNTLYWYLQNLGQGPELLIRYENEEAVDDSQLPKDRFSAERLKGVDSTLKIQPAELGDSAVYLCASSSSFAGVPDTQYFGPGTRLTVL.

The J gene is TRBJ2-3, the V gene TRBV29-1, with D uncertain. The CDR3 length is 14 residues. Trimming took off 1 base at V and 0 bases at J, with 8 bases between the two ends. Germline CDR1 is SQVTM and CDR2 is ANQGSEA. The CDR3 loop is CSVEGRPSTDTQYF. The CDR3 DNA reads TGCAGCGTTGAAGGGCGGCCTAGCACAGATACGCAGTATTTT.

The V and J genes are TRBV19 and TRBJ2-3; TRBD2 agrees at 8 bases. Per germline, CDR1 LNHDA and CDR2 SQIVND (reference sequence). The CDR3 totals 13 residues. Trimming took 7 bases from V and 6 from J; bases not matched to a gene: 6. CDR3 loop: CASKEAGVDTQYF. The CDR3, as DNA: TGTGCCAGTAAGGAAGCGGGAGTTGATACGCAGTATTTT.

The CDR3 DNA sequence: TGTGCCAGCAGCTTAGAGTCAGTAGCGGGAGGCCGGGAGACCCAGTACTTC. Residues: CASSLESVAGGRETQYF. The chain has TRBV11-3 and TRBJ2-5; the match to TRBD2 covers 10 bases. There are 17 residues in the CDR3. V was pared by 0 bases and J by 5 bases, with 9 bases of the junction left unmatched. Germline V CDR1 and CDR2: SGHNT, YENEEA.

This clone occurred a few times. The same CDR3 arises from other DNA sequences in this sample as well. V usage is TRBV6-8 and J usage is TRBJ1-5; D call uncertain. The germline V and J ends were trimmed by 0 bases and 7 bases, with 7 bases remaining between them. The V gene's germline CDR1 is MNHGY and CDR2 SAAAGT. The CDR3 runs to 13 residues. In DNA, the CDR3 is TGTGCCAGCAGTTACTCGCGGGGACAGCCCCAGCATTTT. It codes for CASSYSRGQPQHF.

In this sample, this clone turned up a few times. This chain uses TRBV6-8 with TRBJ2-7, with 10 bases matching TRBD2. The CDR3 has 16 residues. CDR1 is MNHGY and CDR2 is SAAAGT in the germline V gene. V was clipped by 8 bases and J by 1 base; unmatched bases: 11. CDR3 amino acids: CASGRPGTSASYEQYF. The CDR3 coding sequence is TGTGCCAGCGGGAGACCCGGGACTAGCGCTTCCTACGAGCAGTACTTC.